This TCR beta chain was sequenced for a study of beta chain features in type 1 diabetes. Across the study: Examination of sorted cells across all samples involved over 95 million cells. Findings and limits, study-wide: In every one of the four CD4+ subsets, TCRB CDR3s were moderately but significantly shorter in Type 1 diabetes patients. Within patients, naive, central memory and Treg TCRB repertoires seemed more similar than within healthy donors.

The authors reverse transcribed all of the isolated RNA, so sequencing captured expressed TCRB transcripts. Assay: immunoSEQ multiplex PCR; the TCRdb copy retains only in-frame clones and omits some. The repertoire includes 52,000 or so clones, 52% of them detected once, and approximately 2.5% sits in the top ten. In this sample, this clone turned up a few times. Antigen: not known. Germline V CDR1 and CDR2: SEHNR, FQNEAQ (reference sequence). The germline V and J ends were trimmed by 1 base and 5 bases, with 6 bases remaining between them. CDR3 length: 14 amino acids. Every participating donor gave one draw, a heparinised blood sample averaging about 120 mL. Stem cell-like memory, regulatory, central memory and naive CD4+ cells were sorted via CD45RO/CCR7/CD25/CD127/CD95/CD27.

The chain links TRBV7-9 to TRBJ1-6; D is perhaps TRBD1 (5 bases). This clonotype was obtained from a woman aged 40 to 50 with type 1 diabetes. The sequenced sample was Tregs from blood. CDR3 in amino acids: CASSLDRNNSPLHF. The CDR3 DNA reads as TGTGCCAGCAGCTTAGACAGGAATAATTCACCCCTCCACTTT. Full variable domain (missing parts from reference TRBV7-9 and TRBJ1-6): DTGVSQNPRHKITKRGQNVTFRCDPISEHNRLYWYRQTLGQGPEFLTYFQNEAQLEKSRLLSDRFSAERPKGSFSTLEIQRTEQGDSAMYLCASSLDRNNSPLHFGNGTRLTVT.